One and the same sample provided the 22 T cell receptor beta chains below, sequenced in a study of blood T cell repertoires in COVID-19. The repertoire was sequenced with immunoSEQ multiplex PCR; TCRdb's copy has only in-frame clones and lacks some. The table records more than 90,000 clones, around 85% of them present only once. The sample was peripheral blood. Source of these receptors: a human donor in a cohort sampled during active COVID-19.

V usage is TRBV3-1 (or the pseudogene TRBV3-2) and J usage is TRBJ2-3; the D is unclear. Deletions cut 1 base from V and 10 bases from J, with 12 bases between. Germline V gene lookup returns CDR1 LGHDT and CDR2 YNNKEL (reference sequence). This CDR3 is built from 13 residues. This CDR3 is CASSQASVRAQYF. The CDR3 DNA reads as TGTGCCAGCAGCCAAGCGTCGGTTCGAGCGCAGTATTTT.

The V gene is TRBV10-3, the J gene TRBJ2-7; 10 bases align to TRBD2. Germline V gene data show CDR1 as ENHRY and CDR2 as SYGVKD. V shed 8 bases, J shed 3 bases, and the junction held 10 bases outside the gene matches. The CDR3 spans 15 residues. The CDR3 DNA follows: TGTGCCATCCAGGATAAGACTAGCGGGCGCTACGAGCAGTACTTC. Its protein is CAIQDKTSGRYEQYF.

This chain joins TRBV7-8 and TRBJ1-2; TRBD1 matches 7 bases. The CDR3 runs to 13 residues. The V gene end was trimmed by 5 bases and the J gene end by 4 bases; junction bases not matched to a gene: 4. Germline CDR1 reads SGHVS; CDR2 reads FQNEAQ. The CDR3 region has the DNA TGTGCCAGCAGCGGGGGGACAGTCTATGGCTACACCTTC. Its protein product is CASSGGTVYGYTF. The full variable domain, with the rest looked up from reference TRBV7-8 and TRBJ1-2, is GAGVSQSPRYKVAKRGQDVALRCDPISGHVSLFWYQQALGQGPEFLTYFQNEAQLDKSGLPSDRFFAERPEGSVSTLKIQRTQQEDSAVYLCASSGGTVYGYTFGSGTRLTVV.

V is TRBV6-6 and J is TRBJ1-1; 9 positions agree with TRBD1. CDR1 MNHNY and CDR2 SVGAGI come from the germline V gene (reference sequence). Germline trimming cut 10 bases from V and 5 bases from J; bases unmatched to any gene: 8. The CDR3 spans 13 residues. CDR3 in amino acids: CAIGTGLGTEAFF. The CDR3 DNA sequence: TGTGCCATCGGGACAGGGCTAGGAACTGAAGCTTTCTTT.

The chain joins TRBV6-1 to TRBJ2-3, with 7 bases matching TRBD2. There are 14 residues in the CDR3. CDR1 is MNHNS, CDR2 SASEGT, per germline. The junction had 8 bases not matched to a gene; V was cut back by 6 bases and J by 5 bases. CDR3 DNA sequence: TGTGCCAGCAGGGCGGCGGGGGTAAGAGATACGCAGTATTTT. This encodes CASRAAGVRDTQYF.

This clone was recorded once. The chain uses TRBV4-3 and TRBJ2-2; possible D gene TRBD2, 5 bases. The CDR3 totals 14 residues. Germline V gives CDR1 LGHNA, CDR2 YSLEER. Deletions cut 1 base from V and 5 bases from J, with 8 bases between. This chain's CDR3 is CASSQGPGTGELFF. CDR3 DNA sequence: TGCGCCAGCAGCCAAGGGCCGGGGACCGGGGAGCTGTTTTTT.

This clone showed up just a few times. CDR3 sequence (DNA): TGCGCCAGCAGCGCTGGACAGGGGGTAGCTGAAGCTTTCTTT. Its translation: CASSAGQGVAEAFF. The chain carries TRBV5-1 and TRBJ1-1; 10 bases align to TRBD1. The CDR3 is made up of 14 amino acids. CDR1 and CDR2 (germline): SGHRS, YFSETQ. J gave up 6 bases and V 4 bases, and 6 bases lay outside the gene matches.

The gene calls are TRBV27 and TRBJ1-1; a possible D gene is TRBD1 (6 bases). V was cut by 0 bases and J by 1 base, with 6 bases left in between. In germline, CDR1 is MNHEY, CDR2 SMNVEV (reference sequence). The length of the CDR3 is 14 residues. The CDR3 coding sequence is TGTGCCAGCAGTTTATCCAGGGGGAACACTGAAGCTTTCTTT. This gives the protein CASSLSRGNTEAFF.

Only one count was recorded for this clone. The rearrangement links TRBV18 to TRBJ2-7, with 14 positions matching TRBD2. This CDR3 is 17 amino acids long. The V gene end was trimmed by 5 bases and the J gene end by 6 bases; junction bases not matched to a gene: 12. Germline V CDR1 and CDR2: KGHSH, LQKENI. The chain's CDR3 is CASSSGTSGSKVSEQYF. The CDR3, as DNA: TGTGCCAGCTCATCCGGGACTAGCGGGAGTAAGGTATCCGAGCAGTACTTC.

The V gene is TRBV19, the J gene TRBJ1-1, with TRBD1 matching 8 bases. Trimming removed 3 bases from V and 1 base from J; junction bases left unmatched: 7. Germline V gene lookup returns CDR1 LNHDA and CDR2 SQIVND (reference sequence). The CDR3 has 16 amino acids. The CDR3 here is CASSIRATGANTEAFF. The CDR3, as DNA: TGTGCCAGTAGTATCAGGGCGACAGGGGCGAACACTGAAGCTTTCTTT.

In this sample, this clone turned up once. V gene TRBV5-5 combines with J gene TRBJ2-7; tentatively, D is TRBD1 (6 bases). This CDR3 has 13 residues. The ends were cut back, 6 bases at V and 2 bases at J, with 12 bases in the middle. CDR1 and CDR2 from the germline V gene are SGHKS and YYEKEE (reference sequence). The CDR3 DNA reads TGTGCCAGCACCCGGGACAATGCCTACGAGCAGTACTTC. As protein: CASTRDNAYEQYF.

Here the CDR3 reads CASSVEPGTSGHNEQFF. The CDR3 coding sequence is TGTGCCAGCAGCGTAGAACCCGGGACTAGCGGCCACAATGAGCAGTTCTTC. The V gene is TRBV9, the J gene TRBJ2-1; 11 bases map to TRBD2. The germline V gene encodes CDR1 SGDLS and CDR2 YYNGEE. J lost 5 bases, V lost 0 bases, and 7 bases had no gene match. The CDR3 covers 17 residues.

CDR3 DNA: TGTGCCAGCAGCTTACGGGACTTTACTGAAGCTTTCTTT. This translates into CASSLRDFTEAFF. The chain carries TRBV7-3 and TRBJ1-1, with D possibly being TRBD1 (5 bases). Per the germline V gene, CDR1 is SGHTA and CDR2 is FQGTGA. Trimming pared 2 bases from V and 5 bases from J, leaving 9 bases between. The length of the CDR3 is 13 residues.

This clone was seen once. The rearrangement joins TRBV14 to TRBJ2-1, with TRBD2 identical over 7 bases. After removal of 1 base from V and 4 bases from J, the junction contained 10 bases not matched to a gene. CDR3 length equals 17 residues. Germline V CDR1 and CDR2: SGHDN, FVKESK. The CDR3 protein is CASSQGRAGTTYNEQFF. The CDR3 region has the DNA TGTGCCAGCAGCCAAGGAAGAGCGGGGACTACTTACAATGAGCAGTTCTTC. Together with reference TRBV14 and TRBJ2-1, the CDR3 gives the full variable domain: EAGVTQFPSHSVIEKGQTVTLRCDPISGHDNLYWYRRVMGKEIKFLLHFVKESKQDESGMPNNRFLAERTGGTYSTLKVQPAELEDSGVYFCASSQGRAGTTYNEQFFGPGTRLTVL.

CDR3 amino acids: CASSQSLDRGDEKLFF. CDR3 DNA sequence: TGTGCCAGCAGCCAAAGCCTTGACAGGGGGGACGAAAAACTGTTTTTT. The gene calls are TRBV5-6 and TRBJ1-4, with 9 bases lining up with TRBD1. CDR1 and CDR2 (germline): SGHDT, YYEEEE. The CDR3 is made up of 16 amino acids. V was pared by 4 bases and J by 8 bases, with 12 bases of the junction left unmatched.

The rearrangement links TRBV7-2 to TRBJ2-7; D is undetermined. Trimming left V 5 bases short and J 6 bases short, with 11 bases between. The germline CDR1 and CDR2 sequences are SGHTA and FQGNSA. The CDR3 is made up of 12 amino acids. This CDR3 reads CASSIRVGEQYF. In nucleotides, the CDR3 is TGTGCCAGCAGCATACGGGTTGGCGAGCAGTACTTC.

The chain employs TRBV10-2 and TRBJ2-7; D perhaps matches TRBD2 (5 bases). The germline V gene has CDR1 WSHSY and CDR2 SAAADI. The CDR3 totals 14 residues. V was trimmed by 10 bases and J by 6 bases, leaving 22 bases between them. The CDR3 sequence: CATSYLGRSGEQYF. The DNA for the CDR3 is TGCGCCACGTCCTACCTGGGGAGATCCGGCGAGCAGTACTTC.

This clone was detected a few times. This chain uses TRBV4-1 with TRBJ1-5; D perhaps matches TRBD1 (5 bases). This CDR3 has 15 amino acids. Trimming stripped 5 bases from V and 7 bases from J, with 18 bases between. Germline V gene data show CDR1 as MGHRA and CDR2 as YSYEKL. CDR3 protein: CASSYRGGKEQPQHF. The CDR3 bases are TGCGCCAGCAGCTACCGGGGGGGGAAAGAACAGCCCCAGCATTTT.

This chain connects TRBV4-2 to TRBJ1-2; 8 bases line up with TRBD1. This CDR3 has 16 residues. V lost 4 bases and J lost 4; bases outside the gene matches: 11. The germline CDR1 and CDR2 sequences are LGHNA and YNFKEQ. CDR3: CASSRNLDRDGYGYTF. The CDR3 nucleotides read TGTGCCAGCAGCCGAAACCTGGACAGGGATGGCTATGGCTACACCTTC.

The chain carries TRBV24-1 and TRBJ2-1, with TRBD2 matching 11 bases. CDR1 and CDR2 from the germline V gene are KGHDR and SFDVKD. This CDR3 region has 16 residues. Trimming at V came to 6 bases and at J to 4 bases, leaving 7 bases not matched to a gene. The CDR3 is CATSPAGTSGYNEQFF. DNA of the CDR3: TGTGCCACCAGTCCCGCCGGGACTAGCGGTTACAATGAGCAGTTCTTC.

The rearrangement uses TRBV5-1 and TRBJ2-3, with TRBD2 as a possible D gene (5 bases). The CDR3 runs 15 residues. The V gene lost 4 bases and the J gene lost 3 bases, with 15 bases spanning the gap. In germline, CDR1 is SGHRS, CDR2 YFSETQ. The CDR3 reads CASSAVDRRTDTQYF. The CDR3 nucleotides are TGCGCCAGCAGCGCCGTGGATAGGAGGACAGATACGCAGTATTTT.

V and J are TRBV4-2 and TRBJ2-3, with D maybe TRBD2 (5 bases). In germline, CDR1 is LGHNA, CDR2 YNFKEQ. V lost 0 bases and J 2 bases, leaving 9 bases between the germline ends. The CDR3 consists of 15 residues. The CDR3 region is CASSQDHGVTDTQYF. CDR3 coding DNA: TGTGCCAGCAGCCAAGATCACGGGGTCACAGATACGCAGTATTTT.